Below, 17 T cell receptor beta chains from the same sample are listed, as sequenced in a study of blood T cell repertoires in COVID-19. Repertoires were generated with immunoSEQ multiplex PCR, while TCRdb's copy carries only in-frame clones and drops some. The sample yields 190,000 or so clones, more than 70% seen once. The sequenced sample was PBMCs or T cells enriched from blood (not recorded which). The receptors shown here come from a woman between 18 and 30 years old who had recovered from COVID-19.

The V call is TRBV2, the J call TRBJ1-6, with a possible D match to TRBD1 (5 bases). The CDR3 totals 15 residues. Per germline, CDR1 SNHLY and CDR2 FYNNEI. The V end lost 5 bases, the J end lost 3 bases, and 11 bases lay between the germline ends. CDR3 sequence (DNA): TGTGCCAGCAGTAAGGAAACAGGCTATAATTCACCCCTCCACTTT. Protein sequence: CASSKETGYNSPLHF.

The rearrangement links TRBV5-6 to TRBJ2-3; D possibly corresponds to TRBD2 (7 bases). Trimming removed 4 bases at V and 1 base at J, with 13 bases between. The CDR3 is 15 amino acids. In germline, CDR1 is SGHDT, CDR2 YYEEEE. The CDR3: CASSRRGAGTDTQYF. As DNA, the CDR3 is TGTGCCAGCAGCCGACGGGGGGCGGGCACAGATACGCAGTATTTT.

The genes are TRBV2 and TRBJ2-1; 12 nucleotides match TRBD1. CDR1 is SNHLY and CDR2 is FYNNEI in the germline V gene. The ends lost 6 bases at V and 6 bases at J; junction bases unmatched: 6. This CDR3 contains 15 residues. The CDR3 spells CASRPGTGGPNEQFF. The CDR3 coding sequence is TGTGCCAGCAGGCCGGGGACAGGGGGCCCCAATGAGCAGTTCTTC.

This clone was seen only a few times. V gene TRBV19 combines with J gene TRBJ1-5; 12 bases match TRBD1. The junction had 7 bases not matched to a gene; V was cut back by 4 bases and J by 6 bases. Germline lookup yields CDR1 LNHDA and CDR2 SQIVND (reference sequence). The CDR3 contains 16 residues. The CDR3 DNA is TGTGCCAGTAGTACCCTCGGGACAGGGGGCGTTCAGCCCCAGCATTTT. This sequence encodes CASSTLGTGGVQPQHF.

V is TRBV30 and J is TRBJ1-2; weak D call: TRBD1 (6 bases). This CDR3 has 13 amino acids. Germline V gene sequence: CDR1 GTSNPN, CDR2 SVGIG (reference sequence). V was shortened by 2 bases and J by 8 bases, with 15 bases between the two germline ends. The CDR3 coding sequence is TGTGCCTGGAGTCTCCGTCAGGGGTTCGGCTACACCTTC. As protein: CAWSLRQGFGYTF.

V is TRBV10-3 and J is TRBJ1-5, with a tentative D call TRBD1 (5 bases). The CDR3 consists of 13 residues. The V and J ends lost 6 bases and 4 bases respectively, with 10 bases between them. Germline lookup yields CDR1 ENHRY and CDR2 SYGVKD. CDR3 nucleotides: TGTGCCATCAGAGACAGCGAGAATCAGCCCCAGCATTTT. This translates into CAIRDSENQPQHF.

The CDR3: CASSSPRIGGGTDTQYF. The CDR3 region has the DNA TGTGCCAGCAGCTCTCCGAGGATCGGGGGAGGCACAGATACGCAGTATTTT. The chain employs TRBV7-6 and TRBJ2-3, with a possible D match to TRBD2 (6 bases). The length of the CDR3 is 17 residues. Germline values: CDR1 SGHVS, CDR2 FNYEAQ. Trimming left V 4 bases short and J 1 base short, with 18 bases between.

V gene TRBV6-6 combines with J gene TRBJ1-2; TRBD1 aligns across 7 bases. V lost 5 bases and J lost 2; bases outside the gene matches: 8. The germline CDR1 and CDR2 sequences are MNHNY and SVGAGI (reference sequence). The length of the CDR3 is 15 residues. Here the CDR3 reads CASSDAQTGNYGYTF. Here the CDR3 DNA reads TGTGCCAGCAGTGACGCCCAGACAGGGAACTATGGCTACACCTTC.

V and J are TRBV5-6 and TRBJ1-2; 9 bases line up with TRBD1. CDR1 is SGHDT, CDR2 YYEEEE, per germline. Unmatched junction bases numbered 8, after V lost 3 bases and J lost 8 bases. The CDR3 loop spans 14 amino acids. In DNA form, the CDR3 reads TGTGCCAGCAGCTCCGGGACAGGGAAAGGGGGCTACACCTTC. Its translation is CASSSGTGKGGYTF. Drawing the rest from reference TRBV5-6 and TRBJ1-2, the complete variable domain is DAGVTQSPTHLIKTRGQQVTLRCSPKSGHDTVSWYQQALGQGPQFIFQYYEEEERQRGNFPDRFSGHQFPNYSSELNVNALLLGDSALYLCASSSGTGKGGYTFGSGTRLTVV.

V gene TRBV7-9 combines with J gene TRBJ1-6; D is uncertain. Trimming stripped 4 bases from V and 9 bases from J, with 28 bases between. The germline V gene encodes CDR1 SEHNR and CDR2 FQNEAQ (reference sequence). The CDR3 spans 19 residues. The CDR3 spells CASSSATMLDSFGVSPLHF. The CDR3 nucleotides read TGTGCCAGCAGCTCAGCCACGATGTTGGATTCGTTCGGGGTTTCACCCCTCCACTTT. Complete variable domain (other parts from reference TRBV7-9 and TRBJ1-6): DTGVSQNPRHKITKRGQNVTFRCDPISEHNRLYWYRQTLGQGPEFLTYFQNEAQLEKSRLLSDRFSAERPKGSFSTLEIQRTEQGDSAMYLCASSSATMLDSFGVSPLHFGNGTRLTVT.

The chain recombines TRBV19 with TRBJ1-2; D is possibly TRBD1 (5 bases). The CDR3 contains 19 residues. Germline assignment: CDR1 LNHDA and CDR2 SQIVND (reference sequence). The germline V and J ends were trimmed by 3 bases and 1 base, with 24 bases remaining between them. For the CDR3, the DNA is TGTGCCAGTAGTATCCCTCTCCGACAGACTGAAGCCCTTAACTATGGCTACACCTTC. Amino acids: CASSIPLRQTEALNYGYTF.

This chain joins TRBV21-1 and TRBJ1-4; the D segment call TRBD1 is taken from the table without a DNA check. TRBV21-1 is labeled a pseudogene. This CDR3 has 15 residues. As DNA, the CDR3 is TGTGCCAGCAGTCCACCTGACAGGCACGATGAAAAACTGTTTTTT. As protein: CASSPPDRHDEKLFF.

The chain is built from TRBV5-1 and TRBJ2-5, with D perhaps matching TRBD2 (7 bases). This CDR3 has 14 residues. Germline V gene sequence: CDR1 SGHRS, CDR2 YFSETQ. The germline V and J ends were trimmed by 4 bases and 5 bases, with 15 bases remaining between them. The CDR3 here is CASSPGARGETQYF. CDR3 bases: TGCGCCAGCAGCCCAGGGGCGCGGGGGGAGACCCAGTACTTC.

V is TRBV11-2 and J is TRBJ1-6; possible D gene TRBD1, 5 bases. The V gene lost 3 bases and the J gene lost 7 bases, with 10 bases spanning the gap. The CDR3 spans 14 residues. Germline CDR1 SGHAT, CDR2 FQNNGV. This chain's CDR3 is CASSLGPNNSPLHF. The DNA of the CDR3 is TGTGCCAGCAGCTTGGGGCCGAACAATTCACCCCTCCACTTT. The whole variable domain, remainder taken from reference TRBV11-2 and TRBJ1-6, is EAGVAQSPRYKIIEKRQSVAFWCNPISGHATLYWYQQILGQGPKLLIQFQNNGVVDDSQLPKDRFSAERLKGVDSTLKIQPAKLEDSAVYLCASSLGPNNSPLHFGNGTRLTVT.

The gene calls are TRBV28 and TRBJ1-1; the D gene is possibly TRBD1 (6 bases). Deletions cut 7 bases from V and 3 bases from J, with 9 bases between. In germline, CDR1 is MDHEN, CDR2 SYDVKM. This CDR3 has 12 residues. Written as DNA, the CDR3 is TGTGCCAGCACCCAGGGGCACACTGAAGCTTTCTTT. Translated: CASTQGHTEAFF.

Here the CDR3 reads CASSLSSPRTNSPLHF. CDR3 nucleotides: TGCGCCAGCAGCTTGAGTAGCCCCAGAACTAATTCACCCCTCCACTTT. The chain is built from TRBV5-1 and TRBJ1-6; no firm D call. The CDR3 is made up of 16 amino acids. V lost 1 base and J lost 6, with 14 bases in between. Germline-derived CDR1 and CDR2 are SGHRS and YFSETQ.

The chain links TRBV5-1 to TRBJ1-1, with D maybe TRBD1 (5 bases). The CDR3 length is 14 residues. In germline, CDR1 is SGHRS, CDR2 YFSETQ. V was trimmed by 2 bases and J by 3 bases, leaving 11 bases between them. The DNA of the CDR3 is TGCGCCAGCAGCTTATGGGGCGCCGACACTGAAGCTTTCTTT. This sequence encodes CASSLWGADTEAFF.